This passage covers 29 T cell receptor beta chains from one sample sequenced in a study of OX40 agonist ivuxolimab in advanced cancers. Clones were sequenced by immunoSEQ multiplex PCR, and TCRdb holds only the in-frame ones, with some missing. The sample yields 65,000 to 85,000 clones, around nine tenths seen once. Sequenced here: CD4+ or CD8+ T cells sorted from blood, sampled in a trial of the OX40 agonist ivuxolimab. These receptors came from an adult with an advanced solid tumor such as melanoma, head and neck, liver or kidney cancer.

The chain combines TRBV9 with TRBJ1-2; 8 positions match TRBD1. V was pared by 2 bases and J by 4 bases, with 1 base of the junction left unmatched. Per the germline V gene, CDR1 is SGDLS and CDR2 is YYNGEE. This CDR3 comprises 13 residues. The CDR3 bases are TGTGCCAGCAGCGTGGGACAGGCCTATGGCTACACCTTC. This translates into CASSVGQAYGYTF.

This chain joins TRBV18 and TRBJ2-2, with 11 bases that match TRBD1. Trimming at V came to 2 bases and at J to 4 bases, leaving 9 bases not matched to a gene. The length of the CDR3 is 18 residues. Germline CDR1 reads KGHSH; CDR2 reads LQKENI. CDR3 nucleotide sequence: TGTGCCAGCTCACCAGCATTGCCCGGGACAGGGGGCACCGGGGAGCTGTTTTTT. Translating it yields CASSPALPGTGGTGELFF.

The V call is TRBV5-1, the J call TRBJ2-7, with TRBD2 as a possible D gene (5 bases). The germline gives CDR1 SGHRS, CDR2 YFSETQ. The CDR3 has 15 residues. V dropped 4 bases and J dropped 4 bases, with 18 bases sitting between them. CDR3 region: CASSPDVSGLYEQYF. The DNA for the CDR3 is TGCGCCAGCAGCCCGGACGTCTCTGGACTGTACGAGCAGTACTTC.

V gene TRBV11-2 combines with J gene TRBJ2-5; 7 nucleotides agree with TRBD2. CDR1 is SGHAT, CDR2 FQNNGV, per germline. This CDR3 has 14 residues. V lost 6 bases, J lost 4 bases, and 8 bases stayed unmatched. The CDR3 loop reads CASSTSGIGETQYF. The CDR3 DNA sequence: TGTGCCAGCAGTACCAGCGGGATAGGAGAGACCCAGTACTTC.

This clone came up once. The chain couples TRBV7-2 to TRBJ1-2, with D unclear. The germline V gene has CDR1 SGHTA and CDR2 FQGNSA. The V gene lost 0 bases and the J gene lost 1 base, with 12 bases spanning the gap. The CDR3 spans 16 residues. CDR3 bases: TGTGCCAGCAGCTTAGCGAACAGCTTACTTAACTATGGCTACACCTTC. Its translation is CASSLANSLLNYGYTF.

This chain links TRBV19 with TRBJ2-1; the D gene is possibly TRBD2 (6 bases). Germline V CDR1 and CDR2: LNHDA, SQIVND (reference sequence). V lost 5 bases, J lost 10 bases, and 21 bases lay in between. The CDR3 runs to 15 residues. For the CDR3, the DNA is TGTGCCAGTAGTCCCGAGGGACTTGAAGGAGCAGAGCAGTTCTTC. As protein: CASSPEGLEGAEQFF.

The V call is TRBV18, the J call TRBJ2-7; D perhaps matches TRBD1 (5 bases). Trimming shortened V by 3 bases and J by 3 bases, and 9 bases separated the two germline ends. The germline CDR1 and CDR2 sequences are KGHSH and LQKENI. The CDR3 contains 13 residues. DNA for the CDR3: TGTGCCAGCTCACCTACGCAGGGCTACGAGCAGTACTTC. This encodes CASSPTQGYEQYF.

The CDR3 DNA follows: TGTGCCCACGCTGGGAGAAACACCATATATTTT. Residues: CAHAGRNTIYF. This chain uses TRBV7-4 with TRBJ1-3; D unresolved. V was pared by 11 bases and J by 5 bases, with 10 bases between. Germline-derived CDR1 and CDR2 are SGHVT and SQSDAQ. The CDR3 has 11 amino acids.

This chain uses TRBV20-1 with TRBJ2-2; unclear D gene. The germline V gene has CDR1 DFQATT and CDR2 SNEGSKA (reference sequence). Trimming removed 1 base at V and 4 bases at J, with 1 base between. This CDR3 spans 11 amino acids. The DNA for the CDR3 is TGCAGTGCTAGAGCCACCGGGGAGCTGTTTTTT. Encoded protein: CSARATGELFF.

The chain joins TRBV5-5 to TRBJ2-3, with TRBD2 matching 8 bases. Germline CDR1 and CDR2: SGHKS and YYEKEE (reference sequence). This CDR3 has 16 residues. J lost 4 bases, V lost 0 bases, and 7 bases had no gene match. Here the CDR3 reads CASSLVGSGAPDTQYF. CDR3 nucleotide sequence: TGTGCCAGCAGCTTGGTGGGTAGCGGGGCACCAGATACGCAGTATTTT.

The count of this clone is one. V usage is TRBV4-1 and J usage is TRBJ2-7, with TRBD2 matching 12 bases. With V trimmed by 3 bases and J by 2 bases, 5 bases remained unmatched. CDR1 MGHRA and CDR2 YSYEKL come from the germline V gene. The CDR3 runs to 16 residues. In nucleotides, the CDR3 is TGCGCCAGCAGCCACGTGACTAGCGGGAGCCCCTACGAGCAGTACTTC. Translated, it gives CASSHVTSGSPYEQYF.

The chain uses TRBV5-8 and TRBJ1-1; D remains ambiguous. V was shortened by 1 base and J by 2 bases, with 6 bases between the two germline ends. Germline CDR1 reads SGHTS; CDR2 reads YDEGEE. This CDR3 has 13 residues. CDR3 sequence: CASSLSFNTEAFF. The DNA of the CDR3 is TGTGCCAGCAGCTTGTCCTTCAACACTGAAGCTTTCTTT.

This chain joins TRBV28 and TRBJ2-1; TRBD2 matches at 8 bases. The CDR3 has 16 residues. J lost 0 bases, V lost 6 bases, and 7 bases had no gene match. Germline CDR1 and CDR2: MDHEN and SYDVKM. The CDR3, as DNA: TGTGCCAGCAGCATGGTAGCGGGAAACTCCTACAATGAGCAGTTCTTC. This gives the protein CASSMVAGNSYNEQFF.

The V gene is TRBV4-3, the J gene TRBJ1-1, with a possible D match to TRBD1 (6 bases). This CDR3 has 12 residues. V was trimmed by 0 bases and J by 11 bases, leaving 10 bases between them. Germline V gives CDR1 LGHNA, CDR2 YSLEER. CDR3 DNA: TGCGCCAGCAGCCAAGAGGGGGGGCGGGCTTTCTTT. Amino acids: CASSQEGGRAFF.

This clone was recorded only once. This chain connects TRBV6-6 to TRBJ1-2; possibly TRBD1 for D (6 bases). V shed 0 bases and J shed 7 bases, with 12 bases lying between them. CDR1 and CDR2 from the germline V gene are MNHNY and SVGAGI (reference sequence). The CDR3 totals 14 residues. CDR3 DNA: TGTGCCAGCAGTTACTCACTGGGGGCTCGTGGCTACACCTTC. It is translated as CASSYSLGARGYTF.

The chain is built from TRBV5-4 and TRBJ2-5; D ambiguous. CDR1 is SGHNT and CDR2 is YYREEE in the germline V gene (reference sequence). V was shortened by 4 bases and J by 3 bases, with 4 bases between the two germline ends. The CDR3 runs to 11 residues. The CDR3 nucleotides read TGTGCCAGCAGCCACGAAGAGACCCAGTACTTC. The encoded protein is CASSHEETQYF.

This clone was observed a few times. This chain uses TRBV6-5 with TRBJ1-2, with D tentatively TRBD1 (5 bases). The V and J ends lost 6 bases and 4 bases respectively, with 12 bases between them. This CDR3 is 13 amino acids long. Per germline, CDR1 MNHEY and CDR2 SVGAGI. The CDR3 sequence is CASSTGGTYGYTF. In nucleotides, the CDR3 is TGTGCCAGCAGCACGGGGGGAACCTATGGCTACACCTTC.

The genes are TRBV4-2 and TRBJ1-1; 8 bases agree with TRBD1. CDR1 and CDR2 from the germline V gene are LGHNA and YNFKEQ. V lost 4 bases and J lost 0; bases outside the gene matches: 16. The CDR3 spans 19 residues. The CDR3 nucleotides read TGTGCCAGCAGCCCCCGTAGGGCAGGGGGCTCAGGTATGAACACTGAAGCTTTCTTT. Translating it yields CASSPRRAGGSGMNTEAFF.

This chain joins TRBV27 and TRBJ2-5; D is perhaps TRBD2 (6 bases). V was pared by 6 bases and J by 5 bases, with 16 bases between. Germline CDR1 and CDR2: MNHEY and SMNVEV (reference sequence). The CDR3 consists of 14 residues. The CDR3 region is CASRLAGPGETQYF. CDR3 DNA: TGTGCCAGCAGACTAGCCGGGCCCGGGGAGACCCAGTACTTC.

The chain employs TRBV28 and TRBJ2-7, with 7 nucleotides matching TRBD1. The trim removed 9 bases at V and 2 bases at J, leaving 7 bases unmatched. The CDR3 has 13 residues. From germline, CDR1 is MDHEN and CDR2 SYDVKM. Here the CDR3 DNA reads TGTGCCAGTAGAACCGGGACAGCCTACGAGCAGTACTTC. It yields the protein CASRTGTAYEQYF.

The J gene is TRBJ2-6, the V gene TRBV19; TRBD2 is a possible D gene (6 bases). V was clipped by 5 bases and J by 1 base, with 18 bases between them. The CDR3 runs to 18 residues. From germline, CDR1 is LNHDA and CDR2 SQIVND (reference sequence). CDR3 protein: CASSPGVWGRSGANVLTF. As DNA, the CDR3 is TGTGCCAGTAGTCCCGGAGTGTGGGGGAGGTCTGGGGCCAACGTCCTGACTTTC.

This chain uses TRBV29-1 with TRBJ2-2; D call uncertain. The CDR3 totals 15 residues. Trimming removed 0 bases at V and 3 bases at J, with 11 bases between. Germline CDR1 is SQVTM and CDR2 is ANQGSEA. The DNA of the CDR3 is TGCAGCGTTGAAGATATTGACGGGTACACCGGGGAGCTGTTTTTT. Its translation: CSVEDIDGYTGELFF.

V is TRBV28 and J is TRBJ1-5; TRBD1 matches 9 bases. The CDR3 is 16 residues long. V lost 6 bases to trimming and J lost 4 bases; unmatched junction nucleotides: 10. Germline assignment: CDR1 MDHEN and CDR2 SYDVKM. CDR3 DNA sequence: TGTGCCAGCAGATTCCGGGACAGGGATGGGAATCAGCCCCAGCATTTT. Residues: CASRFRDRDGNQPQHF.

This clone was detected only once. The CDR3 is CAWSPSRQGQRETQYF. The CDR3, as DNA: TGTGCCTGGAGTCCTAGTAGGCAGGGCCAAAGAGAGACCCAGTACTTC. V usage is TRBV30 and J usage is TRBJ2-5; D is possibly TRBD1 (5 bases). Germline CDR1 is GTSNPN and CDR2 is SVGIG (reference sequence). Trimming stripped 2 bases from V and 4 bases from J, with 20 bases between. This CDR3 has 16 residues.

The V call is TRBV28, the J call TRBJ2-6; D is undetermined. Per germline, CDR1 MDHEN and CDR2 SYDVKM. The CDR3 extends over 14 amino acids. With 2 bases removed from V and 0 bases from J, the gap between germline ends came to 2 bases. The CDR3 sequence: CASSLASGANVLTF. The DNA for the CDR3 is TGTGCCAGCAGTTTAGCCTCTGGGGCCAACGTCCTGACTTTC.

This clone appeared a few times. The chain links TRBV5-1 to TRBJ2-2, with D perhaps given as TRBD1 or TRBD2 (6 bases each). The V gene lost 1 base and the J gene lost 8 bases, with 12 bases spanning the gap. The CDR3 loop spans 14 amino acids. Germline CDR1 and CDR2: SGHRS and YFSETQ. The CDR3 region has the DNA TGCGCCAGCAGCTTGAACGGGGGCTTTGGGGAGCTGTTTTTT. Translation: CASSLNGGFGELFF.

V is TRBV5-1 and J is TRBJ2-3; D possibly uses TRBD1 or TRBD2 (5 bases each). The CDR3 is 14 amino acids. Trimming shortened V by 7 bases and J by 2 bases, and 14 bases separated the two germline ends. Germline V gives CDR1 SGHRS, CDR2 YFSETQ. The CDR3 sequence: CASGVGTVTDTQYF. The DNA for the CDR3 is TGCGCCAGCGGGGTGGGGACGGTCACAGATACGCAGTATTTT.

The CDR3 nucleotides are TGTGCCAGCACACAGGTGGGCAATTCACCCCTCCACTTT. This sequence encodes CASTQVGNSPLHF. The V and J genes are TRBV2 and TRBJ1-6; tentative D call: TRBD1 (5 bases). V was pared by 7 bases and J by 7 bases, with 11 bases between. Germline loops: CDR1 SNHLY, CDR2 FYNNEI. There are 13 residues in the CDR3.

The CDR3 is CASSPPMGNTIYF. The CDR3 nucleotides are TGTGCCAGCTCACCACCGATGGGAAACACCATATATTTT. The genes are TRBV18 and TRBJ1-3; D remains ambiguous. The V end lost 0 bases, the J end lost 4 bases, and 4 bases lay between the germline ends. CDR1 is KGHSH and CDR2 is LQKENI in the germline V gene. The CDR3 runs 13 residues.